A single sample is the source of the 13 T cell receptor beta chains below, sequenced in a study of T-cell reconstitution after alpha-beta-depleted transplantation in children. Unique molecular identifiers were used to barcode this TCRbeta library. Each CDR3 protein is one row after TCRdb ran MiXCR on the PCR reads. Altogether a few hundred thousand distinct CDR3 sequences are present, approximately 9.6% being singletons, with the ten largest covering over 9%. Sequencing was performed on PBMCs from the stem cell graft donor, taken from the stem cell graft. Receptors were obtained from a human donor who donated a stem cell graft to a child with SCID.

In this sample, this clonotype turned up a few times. CDR3 coding DNA: TGTGCCAGCAGCCAACAGGGGGCGCAAACAGATACGCAGTATTTT. Its protein product is CASSQQGAQTDTQYF. V and J are TRBV7-9 and TRBJ2-3; the match to TRBD1 covers 9 bases. The V segment lost 5 bases and the J segment 3 bases; nucleotides outside the gene matches: 6. Germline CDR1 SEHNR, CDR2 FQNEAQ (reference sequence). This CDR3 has 15 amino acids.

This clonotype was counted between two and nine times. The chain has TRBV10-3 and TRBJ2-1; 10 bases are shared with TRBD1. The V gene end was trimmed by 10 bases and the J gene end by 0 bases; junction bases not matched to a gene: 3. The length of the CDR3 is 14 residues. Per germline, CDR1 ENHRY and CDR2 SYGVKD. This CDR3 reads CATTGGNSYNEQFF. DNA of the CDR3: TGTGCCACGACAGGGGGCAACTCCTACAATGAGCAGTTCTTC.

The CDR3 DNA is TGTGCCAGCGGCCCTGTGGGGGACTATGGCTACACCTTC. Amino acid sequence: CASGPVGDYGYTF. The chain links TRBV5-8 to TRBJ1-2, with D possibly matching TRBD1 (5 bases). The V gene lost 7 bases and the J gene lost 3 bases, with 13 bases spanning the gap. Germline V gives CDR1 SGHTS, CDR2 YDEGEE. The CDR3 spans 13 residues.

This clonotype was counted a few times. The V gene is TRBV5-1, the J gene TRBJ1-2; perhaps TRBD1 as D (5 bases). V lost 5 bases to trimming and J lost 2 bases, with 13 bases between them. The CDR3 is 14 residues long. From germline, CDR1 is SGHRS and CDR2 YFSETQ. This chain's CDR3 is CASSPAGGNYGYTF. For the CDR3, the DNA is TGCGCCAGCAGTCCAGCGGGGGGGAACTATGGCTACACCTTC.

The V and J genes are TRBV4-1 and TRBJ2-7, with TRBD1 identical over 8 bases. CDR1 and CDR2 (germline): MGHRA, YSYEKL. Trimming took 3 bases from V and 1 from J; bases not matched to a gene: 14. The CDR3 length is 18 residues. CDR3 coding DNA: TGCGCCAGCAGCCAGTCTCGTGGACAGGGCCTAACATCCTACGAGCAGTACTTC. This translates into CASSQSRGQGLTSYEQYF.

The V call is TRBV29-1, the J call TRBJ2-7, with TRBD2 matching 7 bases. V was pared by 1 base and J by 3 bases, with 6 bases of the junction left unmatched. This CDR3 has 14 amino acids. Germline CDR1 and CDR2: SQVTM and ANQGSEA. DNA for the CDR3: TGCAGCGTTGAAGGAAAAGCGGGGAGCTACGAGCAGTACTTC. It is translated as CSVEGKAGSYEQYF.

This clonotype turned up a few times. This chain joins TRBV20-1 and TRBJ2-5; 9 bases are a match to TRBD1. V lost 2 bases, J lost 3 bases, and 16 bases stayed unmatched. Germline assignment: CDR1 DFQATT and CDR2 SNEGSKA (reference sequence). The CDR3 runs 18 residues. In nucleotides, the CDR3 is TGCAGTGCTAGACCCCTGGGACAGGGTGAATTGGTGGAAGAGACCCAGTACTTC. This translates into CSARPLGQGELVEETQYF.

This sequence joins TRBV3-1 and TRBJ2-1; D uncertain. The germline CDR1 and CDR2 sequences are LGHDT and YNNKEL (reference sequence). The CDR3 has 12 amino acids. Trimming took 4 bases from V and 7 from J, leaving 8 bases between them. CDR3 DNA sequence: TGTGCCAGCAGCCCCTACGGAAATGAGCAGTTCTTC. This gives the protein CASSPYGNEQFF.

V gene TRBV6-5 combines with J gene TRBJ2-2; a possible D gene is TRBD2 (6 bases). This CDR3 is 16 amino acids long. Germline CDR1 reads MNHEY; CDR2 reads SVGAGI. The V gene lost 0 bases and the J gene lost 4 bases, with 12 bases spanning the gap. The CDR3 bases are TGTGCCAGCAGTTACTCATCGGGGGACGGCACCGGGGAGCTGTTTTTT. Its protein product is CASSYSSGDGTGELFF.

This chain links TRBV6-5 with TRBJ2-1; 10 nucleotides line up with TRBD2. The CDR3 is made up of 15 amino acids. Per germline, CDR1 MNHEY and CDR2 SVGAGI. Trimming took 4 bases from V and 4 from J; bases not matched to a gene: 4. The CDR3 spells CASSSKRGGYNEQFF. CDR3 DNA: TGTGCCAGCAGTTCCAAGCGGGGGGGGTACAATGAGCAGTTCTTC.

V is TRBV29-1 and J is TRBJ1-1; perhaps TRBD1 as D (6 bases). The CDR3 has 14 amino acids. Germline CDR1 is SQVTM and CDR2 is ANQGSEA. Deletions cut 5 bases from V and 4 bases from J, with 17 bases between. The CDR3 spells CSVSRAGAGTEAFF. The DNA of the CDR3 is TGCAGCGTTTCCCGCGCGGGGGCGGGCACTGAAGCTTTCTTT.

The CDR3 reads CATSKEVTWTDTQYF. In DNA form, the CDR3 reads TGTGCCACCTCCAAGGAGGTGACTTGGACAGATACGCAGTATTTT. The rearrangement uses TRBV3-1 and TRBJ2-3; D possibly corresponds to TRBD2 (5 bases). Trimming removed 10 bases at V and 3 bases at J, with 20 bases between. The V gene's germline CDR1 is LGHDT and CDR2 YNNKEL (reference sequence). This CDR3 is 15 amino acids long.

CDR3 protein: CASRPRRLAGGTDTQYF. As DNA, the CDR3 is TGTGCCAGCAGACCTCGGCGCCTTGCGGGGGGCACAGATACGCAGTATTTT. The V and J genes are TRBV6-1 and TRBJ2-3; 7 nucleotides agree with TRBD2. This CDR3 spans 17 amino acids. CDR1 and CDR2 from the germline V gene are MNHNS and SASEGT. The trim removed 6 bases at V and 1 base at J, leaving 13 bases unmatched.